Listed here is a single TCR beta chain. The antigen remains undetermined. Expressed TCRB transcripts got sequenced, as all isolated RNA was reverse transcribed. Naive, central memory and regulatory T cell samples produced a mean of roughly 3.8 million reads. Repertoires were generated with immunoSEQ multiplex PCR, while TCRdb's copy carries only in-frame clones and drops some. The sample lists 140,000 to 150,000 clones, less than 15% seen once, with under 1.5% in the top ten. This sample was taken from a study of beta chain features in type 1 diabetes. Overall study findings and caveats: Among patients with Type 1 diabetes, TCRB CDR3s were moderately but significantly shorter in every one of the four CD4+ subsets.

CDR1 is SGHNT and CDR2 is YENEEA in the germline V gene. This CDR3 is built from 15 residues. V was shortened by 0 bases and J by 5 bases, with 13 bases between the two germline ends. Source material: central memory CD4+ T cells from blood. The TCR originated in a man between 18 and 29 years old with type 1 diabetes. The rearrangement uses TRBV11-3 and TRBJ2-5; D remains ambiguous. The CDR3 spells CASSLDRVGMETQYF. Here the CDR3 DNA reads TGTGCCAGCAGCTTAGATCGAGTGGGTATGGAGACCCAGTACTTC. The variable domain in full, with the rest retrieved from reference TRBV11-3 and TRBJ2-5, is EAGVVQSPRYKIIEKKQPVAFWCNPISGHNTLYWYLQNLGQGPELLIRYENEEAVDDSQLPKDRFSAERLKGVDSTLKIQPAELGDSAVYLCASSLDRVGMETQYFGPGTRLLVL.